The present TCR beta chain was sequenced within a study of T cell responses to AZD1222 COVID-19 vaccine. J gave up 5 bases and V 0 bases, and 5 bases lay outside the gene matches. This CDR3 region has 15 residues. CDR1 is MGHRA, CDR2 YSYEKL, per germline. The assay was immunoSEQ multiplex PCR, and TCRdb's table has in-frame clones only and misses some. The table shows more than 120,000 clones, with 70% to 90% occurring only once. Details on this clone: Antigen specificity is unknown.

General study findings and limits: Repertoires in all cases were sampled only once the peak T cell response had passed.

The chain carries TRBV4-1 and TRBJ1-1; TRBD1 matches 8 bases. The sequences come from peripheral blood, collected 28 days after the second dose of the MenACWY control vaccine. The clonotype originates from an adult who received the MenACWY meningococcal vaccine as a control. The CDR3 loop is CASSQDRQGRTEAFF. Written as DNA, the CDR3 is TGCGCCAGCAGCCAAGACCGACAGGGGAGGACTGAAGCTTTCTTT.